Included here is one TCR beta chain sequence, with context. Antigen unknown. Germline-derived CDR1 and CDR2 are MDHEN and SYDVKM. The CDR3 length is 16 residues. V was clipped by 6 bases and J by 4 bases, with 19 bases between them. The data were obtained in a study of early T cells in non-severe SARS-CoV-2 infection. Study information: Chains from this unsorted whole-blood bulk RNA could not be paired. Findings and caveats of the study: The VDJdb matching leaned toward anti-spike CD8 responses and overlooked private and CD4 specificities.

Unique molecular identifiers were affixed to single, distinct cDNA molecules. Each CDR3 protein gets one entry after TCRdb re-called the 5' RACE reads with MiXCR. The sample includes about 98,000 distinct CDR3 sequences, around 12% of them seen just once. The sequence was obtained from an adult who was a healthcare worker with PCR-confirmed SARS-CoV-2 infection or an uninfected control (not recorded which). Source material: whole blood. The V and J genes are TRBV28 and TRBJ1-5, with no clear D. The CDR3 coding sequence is TGTGCCAGCAGCCCCCTTCGGCAGGCAGCAAATCAGCCCCAGCATTTT. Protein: CASSPLRQAANQPQHF. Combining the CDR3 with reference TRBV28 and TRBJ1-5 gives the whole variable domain DVKVTQSSRYLVKRTGEKVFLECVQDMDHENMFWYRQDPGLGLRLIYFSYDVKMKEKGDIPEGYSVSREKKERFSLILESASTNQTSMYLCASSPLRQAANQPQHFGDGTRLSIL.